This is a list of T cell receptor beta chains from one sample in a study of cytomegalovirus exposure and HLA in healthy donors. Sequencing used immunoSEQ multiplex PCR; TCRdb keeps in-frame clones, though not all of them. This sample has some 80,000 clones, with 95% to 97% found just once. Sequenced sample: PBMCs. The origin of the receptors is a woman under 30 in good health and CMV-seronegative. Both conserved end residues are part of each CDR3. The D gene is left open where the match is weak. A row's size may be missing; if present it is once, few, many or a size class.

V gene: TRBV9; D gene: TRBD2; clone size: .; J gene: TRBJ2-1; CDR3 protein: CASSVELAGVEQFF; CDR3 DNA: TGTGCCAGCAGCGTAGAACTAGCGGGAGTGGAGCAGTTCTTC
V gene: TRBV4-1; D gene: TRBD2; clone size: .; J gene: TRBJ2-2; CDR3 protein: CASSHTYSGGGNTGELFF; CDR3 DNA: TGCGCCAGCAGCCACACATATTCGGGGGGGGGAAACACCGGGGAGCTGTTTTTT
V gene: TRBV5-8; D gene: .; clone size: .; J gene: TRBJ1-5; CDR3 protein: CASSSTQGKVQPQHF; CDR3 DNA: TGTGCCAGCAGCTCAACTCAGGGAAAAGTTCAGCCCCAGCATTTT
V gene: TRBV30; D gene: .; clone size: .; J gene: TRBJ2-3; CDR3 protein: CAWSRGADTQYF; CDR3 DNA: TGTGCCTGGAGCCGGGGTGCGGATACGCAGTATTTT
V gene: TRBV5-4; D gene: TRBD1; clone size: .; J gene: TRBJ2-7; CDR3 protein: CASSRRGFYEQYF; CDR3 DNA: TGTGCCAGCAGCCGCAGGGGGTTCTACGAGCAGTACTTC
V gene: TRBV27; D gene: .; clone size: .; J gene: TRBJ2-3; CDR3 protein: CASSLLSRVGRDTQYF; CDR3 DNA: TGTGCCAGCAGTTTATTGTCCAGGGTCGGAAGAGATACGCAGTATTTT
V gene: TRBV27; D gene: .; clone size: .; J gene: TRBJ1-2; CDR3 protein: CASSFSRTDPYGYTF; CDR3 DNA: TGTGCCAGCAGTTTCTCCCGGACAGACCCCTATGGCTACACCTTC
V gene: TRBV5-5; D gene: TRBD2; clone size: .; J gene: TRBJ2-7; CDR3 protein: CASSLELAGVLSYEQYF; CDR3 DNA: TGTGCCAGCAGCTTGGAGCTAGCGGGAGTCCTCTCCTACGAGCAGTACTTC
V gene: TRBV5-6; D gene: TRBD1; clone size: .; J gene: TRBJ1-1; CDR3 protein: CASSLETGGNLNTEAFF; CDR3 DNA: TGTGCCAGCAGCTTGGAAACAGGGGGCAACTTAAACACTGAAGCTTTCTTT
V gene: TRBV6-1; D gene: TRBD1; clone size: .; J gene: TRBJ2-7; CDR3 protein: CASRTGQGPYEQYF; CDR3 DNA: TGTGCCAGCAGAACCGGACAGGGGCCCTACGAGCAGTACTTC
V gene: TRBV27; D gene: TRBD1; clone size: few; J gene: TRBJ1-2; CDR3 protein: CASSSPGQRNGYTF; CDR3 DNA: TGTGCCAGCAGTTCTCCGGGACAGCGCAACGGCTACACCTTC
V gene: TRBV5-1; D gene: TRBD1; clone size: .; J gene: TRBJ2-1; CDR3 protein: CASSNAGTGFYNEQFF; CDR3 DNA: TGCGCCAGCAGCAACGCCGGGACAGGCTTCTACAATGAGCAGTTCTTC
V gene: TRBV7-2; D gene: .; clone size: .; J gene: TRBJ1-1; CDR3 protein: CASSNYRVGTEAFF; CDR3 DNA: TGTGCCAGCAGCAACTACAGGGTTGGCACTGAAGCTTTCTTT
V gene: TRBV14; D gene: .; clone size: .; J gene: TRBJ1-1; CDR3 protein: CASSQTALNTEAFF; CDR3 DNA: TGTGCCAGCAGCCAAACAGCCCTGAACACTGAAGCTTTCTTT
V gene: TRBV28; D gene: TRBD2; clone size: .; J gene: TRBJ2-5; CDR3 protein: CASSSSRSRGSGRAAETQYF; CDR3 DNA: TGTGCCAGCAGTTCCTCCCGCTCCCGCGGTAGCGGGAGGGCCGCGGAGACCCAGTACTTC
V gene: TRBV28; D gene: .; clone size: .; J gene: TRBJ2-6; CDR3 protein: CASSRRGANVLTF; CDR3 DNA: TGTGCCAGCTCACGTCGGGGGGCCAACGTCCTGACTTTC
V gene: TRBV9; D gene: TRBD2; clone size: .; J gene: TRBJ2-7; CDR3 protein: CASSVGGTSGSYEQYF; CDR3 DNA: TGTGCCAGCAGCGTAGGAGGTACTAGCGGGTCCTACGAGCAGTACTTC
V gene: TRBV5-1; D gene: TRBD1; clone size: .; J gene: TRBJ1-2; CDR3 protein: CASSESGQGYFGYTF; CDR3 DNA: TGCGCCAGCAGCGAGTCCGGACAGGGATATTTTGGCTACACCTTC
V gene: TRBV6-6; D gene: .; clone size: .; J gene: TRBJ2-7; CDR3 protein: CASSYPMTAHYEQYF; CDR3 DNA: TGTGCCAGCAGTTACCCTATGACAGCTCATTACGAGCAGTACTTC
V gene: TRBV7-9; D gene: TRBD1; clone size: .; J gene: TRBJ1-2; CDR3 protein: CASSLLQGNYGYTF; CDR3 DNA: TGTGCCAGCAGCCTCCTACAGGGGAACTATGGCTACACCTTC
V gene: TRBV2; D gene: TRBD1; clone size: once; J gene: TRBJ2-6; CDR3 protein: CASQGAGANVLTF; CDR3 DNA: TGTGCCAGTCAGGGGGCTGGGGCCAACGTCCTGACTTTC
V gene: TRBV28; D gene: TRBD2; clone size: .; J gene: TRBJ2-1; CDR3 protein: CASLLAGGVNEQFF; CDR3 DNA: TGTGCCAGCTTACTAGCGGGAGGGGTCAATGAGCAGTTCTTC
V gene: TRBV19; D gene: TRBD1; clone size: .; J gene: TRBJ2-7; CDR3 protein: CASSQSRGTEQYF; CDR3 DNA: TGTGCCAGTAGTCAAAGCAGGGGGACCGAGCAGTACTTC
V gene: TRBV7-8; D gene: .; clone size: .; J gene: TRBJ1-5; CDR3 protein: CASSSTQGNQPQHF; CDR3 DNA: TGTGCCAGCAGCTCAACCCAGGGGAATCAGCCCCAGCATTTT
V gene: TRBV28; D gene: .; clone size: .; J gene: TRBJ2-7; CDR3 protein: CATLLPGFYEQYF; CDR3 DNA: TGTGCCACACTACTGCCCGGGTTCTACGAGCAGTACTTC
V gene: TRBV28; D gene: .; clone size: once; J gene: TRBJ1-4; CDR3 protein: CASNLAGKLFF; CDR3 DNA: TGTGCCAGCAACCTTGCGGGGAAACTGTTTTTT
V gene: TRBV9; D gene: TRBD1; clone size: .; J gene: TRBJ1-2; CDR3 protein: CASSVQGQGGYGYTF; CDR3 DNA: TGTGCCAGCAGCGTCCAGGGACAGGGAGGCTATGGCTACACCTTC
V gene: TRBV10-1; D gene: .; clone size: .; J gene: TRBJ2-2; CDR3 protein: CASSALTGSTGELFF; CDR3 DNA: TGCGCCAGCAGTGCGCTCACCGGGAGCACCGGGGAGCTGTTTTTT
V gene: TRBV28; D gene: .; clone size: .; J gene: TRBJ2-7; CDR3 protein: CASRTGGYSYEQYF; CDR3 DNA: TGTGCCAGCAGGACCGGCGGATACTCTTACGAGCAGTACTTC
V gene: TRBV6-5; D gene: TRBD2; clone size: .; J gene: TRBJ2-7; CDR3 protein: CASSYSLAGGYEQYF; CDR3 DNA: TGTGCCAGCAGTTACTCACTAGCGGGAGGTTACGAGCAGTACTTC
V gene: TRBV5-1; D gene: .; clone size: .; J gene: TRBJ2-7; CDR3 protein: CASGSGTYEQYF; CDR3 DNA: TGCGCCAGCGGGTCGGGGACCTACGAGCAGTACTTC
V gene: TRBV7-9; D gene: .; clone size: .; J gene: TRBJ2-7; CDR3 protein: CASSFAATLGAGYF; CDR3 DNA: TGTGCCAGCAGCTTTGCAGCGACCCTGGGAGCAGGGTACTTC
V gene: TRBV9; D gene: TRBD2; clone size: .; J gene: TRBJ2-1; CDR3 protein: CASSVGTSLYNEQFF; CDR3 DNA: TGTGCCAGCAGCGTCGGGACTAGCTTATACAATGAGCAGTTCTTC
V gene: TRBV6-5; D gene: TRBD1; clone size: .; J gene: TRBJ2-7; CDR3 protein: CASSYPQGAGTYEQYF; CDR3 DNA: TGTGCCAGCAGTTACCCCCAGGGGGCGGGCACCTACGAGCAGTACTTC
V gene: TRBV15; D gene: .; clone size: .; J gene: TRBJ2-7; CDR3 protein: CATSRMVGGYEQYF; CDR3 DNA: TGTGCCACCAGCAGAATGGTGGGGGGCTACGAGCAGTACTTC
V gene: TRBV7-2; D gene: .; clone size: once; J gene: TRBJ2-3; CDR3 protein: CASSQGAAPSTDTQYF; CDR3 DNA: TGTGCCAGCAGCCAAGGGGCGGCCCCTAGCACAGATACGCAGTATTTT
V gene: TRBV15; D gene: .; clone size: .; J gene: TRBJ1-1; CDR3 protein: CATSINRNTEAFF; CDR3 DNA: TGTGCCACCAGCATAAATCGGAACACTGAAGCTTTCTTT
V gene: TRBV27; D gene: TRBD1; clone size: few; J gene: TRBJ1-5; CDR3 protein: CASSTAGGLYQPQHF; CDR3 DNA: TGTGCCAGCAGTACCGCAGGGGGATTATATCAGCCCCAGCATTTT
V gene: TRBV2; D gene: .; clone size: .; J gene: TRBJ2-1; CDR3 protein: CASPNGSSPNEQFF; CDR3 DNA: TGTGCCAGCCCGAACGGGTCCTCTCCCAATGAGCAGTTCTTC
V gene: TRBV25-1; D gene: TRBD1; clone size: .; J gene: TRBJ2-6; CDR3 protein: CASTPDRGLPSGANVLTF; CDR3 DNA: TGTGCCAGCACACCGGACAGGGGGCTGCCTTCTGGGGCCAACGTCCTGACTTTC
V gene: TRBV18; D gene: TRBD1; clone size: .; J gene: TRBJ2-7; CDR3 protein: CASSPRQGPTYEQYF; CDR3 DNA: TGTGCCAGCTCACCACGACAGGGGCCTACCTACGAGCAGTACTTC
V gene: TRBV5-1; D gene: TRBD2; clone size: .; J gene: TRBJ2-1; CDR3 protein: CASSFFIGRGAYNEQFF; CDR3 DNA: TGCGCCAGCAGCTTTTTTATCGGGAGGGGTGCCTACAATGAGCAGTTCTTC
V gene: TRBV11-3; D gene: .; clone size: once; J gene: TRBJ2-7; CDR3 protein: CASSLERGEQYF; CDR3 DNA: TGTGCCAGCAGCTTAGAACGGGGCGAGCAGTACTTC
V gene: TRBV5-8; D gene: .; clone size: .; J gene: TRBJ1-4; CDR3 protein: CASSRRSNEKLFF; CDR3 DNA: TGTGCCAGCAGCCGCCGGTCTAATGAAAAACTGTTTTTT
V gene: TRBV2; D gene: TRBD1; clone size: .; J gene: TRBJ1-6; CDR3 protein: CASKAGQGENNSPLHF; CDR3 DNA: TGTGCCAGCAAAGCGGGACAGGGGGAAAATAATTCACCCCTCCACTTT
V gene: TRBV15; D gene: .; clone size: .; J gene: TRBJ2-1; CDR3 protein: CATSRDLALNYNEQFF; CDR3 DNA: TGTGCCACCAGCAGAGATCTAGCACTAAACTACAATGAGCAGTTCTTC
V gene: TRBV6-5; D gene: .; clone size: .; J gene: TRBJ1-4; CDR3 protein: CASSYGQGLIEKLFF; CDR3 DNA: TGTGCCAGCAGTTACGGGCAGGGATTAATTGAAAAACTGTTTTTT
V gene: TRBV5-1; D gene: .; clone size: .; J gene: TRBJ2-1; CDR3 protein: CASSSMGLALGEQFF; CDR3 DNA: TGCGCCAGCAGCTCAATGGGACTTGCTTTAGGAGAGCAGTTCTTC
V gene: TRBV2; D gene: .; clone size: .; J gene: TRBJ1-4; CDR3 protein: CASSPLLGASEKLFF; CDR3 DNA: TGTGCCAGCAGCCCCCTGTTAGGGGCGAGTGAAAAACTGTTTTTT
V gene: TRBV10-1; D gene: .; clone size: .; J gene: TRBJ2-7; CDR3 protein: CASSESGRGRQYF; CDR3 DNA: TGCGCCAGCAGTGAGTCCGGCAGGGGAAGGCAGTACTTC
V gene: TRBV6-1; D gene: TRBD2; clone size: .; J gene: TRBJ2-7; CDR3 protein: CASSVGGGTSGVYEQYF; CDR3 DNA: TGTGCCAGCAGTGTAGGGGGGGGGACTAGCGGGGTCTACGAGCAGTACTTC
V gene: TRBV7-7; D gene: .; clone size: .; J gene: TRBJ2-5; CDR3 protein: CASPDSNF; CDR3 DNA: TGTGCCAGCCCTGACAGTAACTTC
V gene: TRBV18; D gene: .; clone size: .; J gene: TRBJ1-4; CDR3 protein: CASSPMAGVGEKLFF; CDR3 DNA: TGTGCCAGCTCACCGATGGCAGGGGTGGGTGAAAAACTGTTTTTT
V gene: TRBV11-3; D gene: .; clone size: .; J gene: TRBJ2-1; CDR3 protein: CASSLAGDWYNEQFF; CDR3 DNA: TGTGCCAGCAGCTTAGCGGGAGACTGGTACAATGAGCAGTTCTTC
V gene: TRBV28; D gene: .; clone size: .; J gene: TRBJ2-7; CDR3 protein: CASSLSTPLEQYF; CDR3 DNA: TGTGCCAGCAGTTTATCTACCCCCCTAGAGCAGTACTTC
V gene: TRBV5-1; D gene: TRBD2; clone size: .; J gene: TRBJ2-3; CDR3 protein: CASSLLSTSGIRSRTDTQYF; CDR3 DNA: TGCGCCAGCAGCTTGTTGTCGACTAGCGGGATACGATCTCGTACAGATACGCAGTATTTT
V gene: TRBV9; D gene: .; clone size: .; J gene: TRBJ1-1; CDR3 protein: CASTQGVTFGAMNTEAFF; CDR3 DNA: TGTGCCAGCACCCAAGGAGTGACCTTTGGGGCAATGAACACTGAAGCTTTCTTT
V gene: TRBV6-6; D gene: .; clone size: .; J gene: TRBJ1-3; CDR3 protein: CASSLRGSGNTIYF; CDR3 DNA: TGTGCCAGCAGTCTGCGAGGCTCTGGAAACACCATATATTTT
V gene: TRBV6-5; D gene: .; clone size: .; J gene: TRBJ1-5; CDR3 protein: CASSEGQPQHF; CDR3 DNA: TGTGCCAGCAGTGAGGGTCAGCCCCAGCATTTT